This T cell receptor (beta chain) was sequenced in a study of lymphopenia after photon versus proton radiotherapy. Notes on the study in general: Larger post-nadir TCR diversity loss correlated inversely with survival in deceased patients. Post-nadir diversity loss with photons came from oligoclonal expansion, particularly CD8+ Temra cells. Better survival with proton therapy was suggested as possible, not demonstrated.

With respect to this clone: Antigen unknown.

V lost 5 bases to trimming and J lost 12 bases; unmatched junction nucleotides: 10. The CDR3 spans 15 residues. Germline V gene lookup returns CDR1 LNHDA and CDR2 SQIVND (reference sequence). Assay used: immunoSEQ multiplex PCR; TCRdb lists only in-frame clones, some missing. In the table there are about 16,000 clones, around 84% of which are singletons. The gene calls are TRBV19 and TRBJ1-6; 10 bases align to TRBD1. The receptor was isolated from a man aged 70 or older with pancreatic cancer. The material sequenced was peripheral blood, taken from a patient treated with proton-based radiotherapy. CDR3 nucleotide sequence: TGTGCCAGTAGTGGCCCGGGACAGGGGCGTATACCCCTCCACTTT. Translating it yields CASSGPGQGRIPLHF.